This T cell receptor (beta chain) was documented in a study of T cell repertoires in cytomegalovirus infection. Worth noting for this clonotype: The antigen remains unidentified.

The length of the CDR3 is 16 residues. The germline V and J ends were trimmed by 3 bases and 0 bases, with 15 bases remaining between them. Germline loops: CDR1 DFQATT, CDR2 SNEGSKA (reference sequence). The study's findings and limits: There were HLA-C-restricted CMV-specific TCR beta clonotypes dominating the ex vivo response.

TCRdb processed the reads anew with MiXCR; each CDR3 protein has one entry. The data contain more than 400,000 distinct CDR3 sequences, about 30% of them singletons. This rearrangement joins TRBV20-1 to TRBJ2-1; D call uncertain. The sequenced sample consisted of PBMCs. The receptor was isolated from a human donor in good health (CMV status not recorded). Some clones in this sample may be carry-over from other donors' samples. Here the CDR3 reads CSASQADPSSYNEQFF. For the CDR3, the DNA is TGCAGTGCTAGTCAGGCGGATCCGAGCTCCTACAATGAGCAGTTCTTC.